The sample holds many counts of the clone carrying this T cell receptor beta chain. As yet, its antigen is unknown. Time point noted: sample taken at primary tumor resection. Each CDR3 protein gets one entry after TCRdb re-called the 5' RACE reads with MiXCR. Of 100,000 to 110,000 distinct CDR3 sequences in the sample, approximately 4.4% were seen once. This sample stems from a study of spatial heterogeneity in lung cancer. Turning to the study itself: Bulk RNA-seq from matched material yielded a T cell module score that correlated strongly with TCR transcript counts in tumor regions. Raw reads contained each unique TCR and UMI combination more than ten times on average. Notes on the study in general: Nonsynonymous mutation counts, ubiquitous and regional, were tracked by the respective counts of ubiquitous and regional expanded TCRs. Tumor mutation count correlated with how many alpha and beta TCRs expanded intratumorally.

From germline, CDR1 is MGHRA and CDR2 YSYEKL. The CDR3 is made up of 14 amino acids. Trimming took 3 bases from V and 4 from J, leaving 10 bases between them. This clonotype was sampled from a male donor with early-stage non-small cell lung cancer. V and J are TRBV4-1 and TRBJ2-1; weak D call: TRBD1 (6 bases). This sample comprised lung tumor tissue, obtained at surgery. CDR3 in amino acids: CASSHETGYNEQFF. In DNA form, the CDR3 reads TGCGCCAGCAGCCACGAGACAGGTTACAATGAGCAGTTCTTC.